The T cell receptor (beta chain) under discussion was sequenced for a study of cytomegalovirus exposure and HLA in healthy donors. The study's findings and limits: Trimming of TCR beta V- and J-genes showed a link, identified in a later analysis, to a missense DCLRE1C variant.

The PCR had 60 Vbeta and 13 Jbeta primers. The method was immunoSEQ multiplex PCR; TCRdb's version includes in-frame clones alone and lacks a portion of them. There are approximately 160,000 clones in the sample; around 68% occur only once, and roughly 1.4% lies in the top ten. This clone was detected only once. Its antigen is unknown. With 6 bases clipped from V and 6 bases from J, the junction kept 7 bases outside the gene matches. The CDR3 extends over 14 amino acids. Germline CDR1 and CDR2: ENHRY and SYGVKD. Sequences were obtained from PBMCs. V and J are TRBV10-3 and TRBJ2-3; 9 positions agree with TRBD1. The source is a man aged 45-60 years in good health and CMV-seronegative. The CDR3 protein is CAIRGQGRIDTQYF. As DNA, the CDR3 is TGTGCCATCAGAGGACAGGGGAGAATTGATACGCAGTATTTT.